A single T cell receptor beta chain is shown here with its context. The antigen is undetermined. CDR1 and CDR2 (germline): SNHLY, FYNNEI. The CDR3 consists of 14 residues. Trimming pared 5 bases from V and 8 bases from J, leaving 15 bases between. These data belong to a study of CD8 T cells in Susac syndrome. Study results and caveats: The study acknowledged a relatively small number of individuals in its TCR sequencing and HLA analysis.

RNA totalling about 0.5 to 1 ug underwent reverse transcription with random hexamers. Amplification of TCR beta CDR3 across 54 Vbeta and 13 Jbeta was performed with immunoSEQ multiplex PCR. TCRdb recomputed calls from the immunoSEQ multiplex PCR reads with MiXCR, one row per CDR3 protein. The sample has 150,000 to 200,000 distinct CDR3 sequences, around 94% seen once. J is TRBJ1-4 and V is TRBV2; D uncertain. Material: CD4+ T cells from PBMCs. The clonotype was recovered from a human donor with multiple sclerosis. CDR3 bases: TGTGCCAGCAGTTCCACCCTGGAGGTCGAAAAACTGTTTTTT. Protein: CASSSTLEVEKLFF.